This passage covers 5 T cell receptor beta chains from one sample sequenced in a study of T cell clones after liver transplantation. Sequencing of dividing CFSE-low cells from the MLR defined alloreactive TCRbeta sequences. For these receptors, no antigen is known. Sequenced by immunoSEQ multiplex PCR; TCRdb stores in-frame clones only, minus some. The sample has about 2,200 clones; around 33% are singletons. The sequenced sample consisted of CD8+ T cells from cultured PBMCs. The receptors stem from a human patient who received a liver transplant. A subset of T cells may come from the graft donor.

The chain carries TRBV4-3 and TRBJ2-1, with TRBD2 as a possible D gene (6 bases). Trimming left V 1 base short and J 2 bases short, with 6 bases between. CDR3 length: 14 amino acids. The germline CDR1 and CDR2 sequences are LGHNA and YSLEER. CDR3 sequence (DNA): TGCGCCAGCAGCCAAGCGGGAGCCTACAATGAGCAGTTCTTC. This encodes CASSQAGAYNEQFF.

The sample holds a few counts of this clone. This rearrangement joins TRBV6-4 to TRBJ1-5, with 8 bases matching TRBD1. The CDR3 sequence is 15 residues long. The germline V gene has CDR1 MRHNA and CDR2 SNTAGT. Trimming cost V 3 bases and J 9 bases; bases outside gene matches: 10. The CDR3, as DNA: TGTGCCAGCAGTGATTCCCCAGGGGGCCAGTGGCCCCAGCATTTT. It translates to CASSDSPGGQWPQHF.

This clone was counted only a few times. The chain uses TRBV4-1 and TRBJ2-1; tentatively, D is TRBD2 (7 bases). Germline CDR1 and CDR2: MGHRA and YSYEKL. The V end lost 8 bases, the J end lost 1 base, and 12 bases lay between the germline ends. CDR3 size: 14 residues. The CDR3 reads CASGRGGSYNEQFF. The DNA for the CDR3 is TGCGCCAGCGGGAGGGGGGGATCCTACAATGAGCAGTTCTTC.

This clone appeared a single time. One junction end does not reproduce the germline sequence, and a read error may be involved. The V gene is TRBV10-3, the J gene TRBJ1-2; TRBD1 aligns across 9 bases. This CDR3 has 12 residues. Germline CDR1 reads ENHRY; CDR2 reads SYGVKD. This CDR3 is CASSYGQGWVTF. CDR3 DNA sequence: TGTGCCAGCAGTTACGGACAGGGGTGGGTCACCTTC.

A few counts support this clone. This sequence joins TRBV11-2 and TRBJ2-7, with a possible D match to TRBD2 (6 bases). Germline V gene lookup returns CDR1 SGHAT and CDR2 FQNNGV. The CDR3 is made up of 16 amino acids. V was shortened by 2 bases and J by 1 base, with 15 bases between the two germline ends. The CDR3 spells CASSLKTLGGSYEQYF. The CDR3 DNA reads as TGTGCCAGCAGCTTAAAAACTCTTGGGGGGTCCTACGAGCAGTACTTC.